These 24 T cell receptor beta chains were sequenced from one sample in a study of blood T cell repertoires in COVID-19. The assay was immunoSEQ multiplex PCR, and TCRdb's table has in-frame clones only and misses some. Among around 190,000 clones listed, more than 60% were seen once. Sequences were obtained from peripheral blood. Receptor source: a woman in her fifties or sixties with acute or convalescent COVID-19.

The J gene is TRBJ1-3, the V gene TRBV28; 12 positions agree with TRBD1. This CDR3 comprises 15 residues. J lost 2 bases, V lost 5 bases, and 1 base had no gene match. Looked up from germline, CDR1 is MDHEN and CDR2 is SYDVKM. In nucleotides, the CDR3 is TGTGCCAGCAGTGGGGACAGGGGGCCTGGAAACACCATATATTTT. Its protein is CASSGDRGPGNTIYF.

This clone showed up many times. The rearrangement joins TRBV25-1 to TRBJ2-1; 11 positions match TRBD2. In germline, CDR1 is MGHDK, CDR2 SYGVNS. J was trimmed by 3 bases and V by 9 bases; bases with no gene match: 4. The CDR3 is 14 residues long. This CDR3 is CARTSGGIYNEQFF. The DNA of the CDR3 is TGTGCCAGAACTAGCGGGGGCATCTACAATGAGCAGTTCTTC. Full variable domain (remainder filled in from reference TRBV25-1 and TRBJ2-1): EADIYQTPRYLVIGTGKKITLECSQTMGHDKMYWYQQDPGMELHLIHYSYGVNSTEKGDLSSESTVSRIRTEHFPLTLESARPSHTSQYLCARTSGGIYNEQFFGPGTRLTVL.

The V and J genes are TRBV28 and TRBJ2-6; TRBD1 agrees at 8 bases. The CDR3 spans 15 residues. V was clipped by 3 bases and J by 2 bases; unmatched bases: 0. CDR1 and CDR2 from the germline V gene are MDHEN and SYDVKM. The DNA for the CDR3 is TGTGCCAGCAGTTTCAGGGGGCCTGGGGCCAACGTCCTGACTTTC. Protein: CASSFRGPGANVLTF.

This chain uses TRBV7-2 with TRBJ1-2; 9 bases agree with TRBD1. The CDR3 is 14 residues long. Trimming removed 5 bases from V and 4 bases from J; junction bases left unmatched: 5. From germline, CDR1 is SGHTA and CDR2 FQGNSA. The chain's CDR3 is CASSNRGQGYGYTF. CDR3 coding DNA: TGTGCCAGCAGCAACAGGGGGCAGGGCTATGGCTACACCTTC.

This chain joins TRBV25-1 and TRBJ1-1; TRBD1 agrees at 10 bases. Germline lookup yields CDR1 MGHDK and CDR2 SYGVNS. Trimming removed 1 base from V and 3 bases from J; junction bases left unmatched: 2. There are 15 residues in the CDR3. DNA of the CDR3: TGTGCCAGCAGTGAATGGACAGGGGGGGACACTGAAGCTTTCTTT. Amino acids: CASSEWTGGDTEAFF.

The gene calls are TRBV19 and TRBJ2-2, with a possible D match to TRBD1 (6 bases). Germline values: CDR1 LNHDA, CDR2 SQIVND (reference sequence). The CDR3 consists of 15 residues. V lost 4 bases to trimming and J lost 1 base, with 10 bases between them. The CDR3, as DNA: TGTGCCAGTAGTAGGGGACAACAGAACACCGGGGAGCTGTTTTTT. It yields the protein CASSRGQQNTGELFF.

The chain has TRBV6-1 and TRBJ1-2, with TRBD1 as a possible D gene (5 bases). This CDR3 contains 16 residues. Germline V lookup: CDR1 MNHNS, CDR2 SASEGT. Trimming removed 3 bases at V and 5 bases at J, with 19 bases between. The CDR3, as DNA: TGTGCCAGCAGTGAGAGGGGAGACACCCGGGGGTATGGCTACACCTTC. It codes for CASSERGDTRGYGYTF.

As DNA, the CDR3 is TGTGCCAGCAGCTTAGGACTGCTGAACACTGAAGCTTTCTTT. Translating gives CASSLGLLNTEAFF. The chain recombines TRBV11-2 with TRBJ1-1; D remains unclear. V was cut by 1 base and J by 0 bases, with 6 bases left in between. Germline V lookup: CDR1 SGHAT, CDR2 FQNNGV. The CDR3 has 14 residues.

The V gene is TRBV5-8, the J gene TRBJ2-3; 12 bases line up with TRBD2. The V gene's germline CDR1 is SGHTS and CDR2 YDEGEE. The CDR3 is 16 amino acids. V shed 3 bases, J shed 1 base, and the junction held 3 bases outside the gene matches. The CDR3 loop reads CASSSLAGGRTDTQYF. DNA of the CDR3: TGTGCCAGCAGCTCCCTAGCGGGGGGGCGCACAGATACGCAGTATTTT.

The chain carries TRBV19 and TRBJ1-1, with D tentatively TRBD1 (5 bases). The length of the CDR3 is 14 residues. Trimming cost V 1 base and J 2 bases, with 8 bases left between them. Germline V CDR1 and CDR2: LNHDA, SQIVND (reference sequence). Here the CDR3 DNA reads TGTGCCAGTAGTATAGGGGGGGGAAACACTGAAGCTTTCTTT. As protein: CASSIGGGNTEAFF.

The rearrangement uses TRBV6-5 and TRBJ1-2, with D tentatively TRBD1 (6 bases). This CDR3 has 15 residues. Germline V CDR1 and CDR2: MNHEY, SVGAGI. Trimming shortened V by 6 bases and J by 0 bases, and 14 bases separated the two germline ends. CDR3 region: CASRGRQAPNYGYTF. The CDR3 region has the DNA TGTGCCAGCAGGGGAAGACAGGCCCCTAACTATGGCTACACCTTC.

The rearrangement links TRBV6-6 to TRBJ1-6; 7 nucleotides line up with TRBD1. The germline CDR1 and CDR2 sequences are MNHNY and SVGAGI (reference sequence). J gave up 6 bases and V 7 bases, and 9 bases lay outside the gene matches. CDR3 length: 15 amino acids. The CDR3 reads CASITSGQLNSPLHF. DNA for the CDR3: TGTGCCAGCATAACCTCGGGACAGCTTAATTCACCCCTCCACTTT.

This chain joins TRBV28 and TRBJ2-7; the match to TRBD1 covers 7 bases. V lost 7 bases and J lost 2; bases outside the gene matches: 11. Germline V gene data show CDR1 as MDHEN and CDR2 as SYDVKM. The CDR3 runs to 15 residues. CDR3 nucleotide sequence: TGTGCCAGCACCTCTGCAGGGGGTAGGCCCTACGAGCAGTACTTC. Translated, it gives CASTSAGGRPYEQYF.

This clone appeared a few times. The chain is built from TRBV25-1 and TRBJ2-7, with D perhaps matching TRBD2 (5 bases). The V and J ends lost 4 bases and 4 bases respectively, with 20 bases between them. CDR1 MGHDK and CDR2 SYGVNS come from the germline V gene. There are 16 residues in the CDR3. The CDR3 loop reads CASSAGGERARYEQYF. In DNA, the CDR3 is TGTGCCAGCAGTGCCGGAGGAGAGAGGGCCCGATACGAGCAGTACTTC.

The chain carries TRBV10-3 and TRBJ2-7; possibly TRBD1 for D (6 bases). V dropped 3 bases and J dropped 7 bases, with 13 bases sitting between them. This CDR3 comprises 13 residues. Germline V lookup: CDR1 ENHRY, CDR2 SYGVKD. CDR3 nucleotide sequence: TGTGCCATCAGTGAAACAGGGCTGGATGAGCAGTACTTC. Translated, it gives CAISETGLDEQYF.

This chain uses TRBV28 with TRBJ1-2; D gene uncertain. Germline V gene sequence: CDR1 MDHEN, CDR2 SYDVKM. The V and J ends lost 3 bases and 0 bases respectively, with 8 bases between them. This CDR3 is 14 amino acids long. CDR3 loop: CASSLAGANYGYTF. For the CDR3, the DNA is TGTGCCAGCAGTTTGGCCGGAGCTAACTATGGCTACACCTTC.

CDR3 amino acids: CASGLGTGFEKLFF. CDR3 nucleotides: TGTGCTAGTGGTTTGGGGACAGGGTTTGAAAAACTGTTTTTT. J is TRBJ1-4 and V is TRBV12-5; 8 positions match TRBD1. The V gene's germline CDR1 is LGHNT and CDR2 FRNRAP. The CDR3 covers 14 residues. Trimming at V came to 1 base and at J to 7 bases, leaving 2 bases not matched to a gene.

In this sample, this clone turned up once. The CDR3 sequence is CASTWRQGLGYTF. As DNA, the CDR3 is TGCGCCAGCACTTGGAGACAGGGTCTTGGCTACACCTTC. The genes are TRBV23-1 and TRBJ1-2; 7 bases fit TRBD1. TRBV23-1 belongs to the ORF category, with a function that is uncertain. The CDR3 is made up of 13 amino acids. Trimming removed 7 bases from V and 7 bases from J; junction bases left unmatched: 9.

The V gene is TRBV2, the J gene TRBJ2-3; no clear D. From germline, CDR1 is SNHLY and CDR2 FYNNEI. V lost 3 bases, J lost 0 bases, and 10 bases lay in between. The CDR3 is 15 amino acids. The CDR3 nucleotides read TGTGCCAGCAGTGAGGGCAGTTTTAGCACAGATACGCAGTATTTT. Its protein product is CASSEGSFSTDTQYF.

Here the CDR3 reads CSVVSLAGGPGANVLTF. The CDR3 DNA reads as TGCAGCGTTGTCAGCCTAGCGGGAGGGCCTGGGGCCAACGTCCTGACTTTC. The rearrangement joins TRBV29-1 to TRBJ2-6; 12 positions match TRBD2. The junction had 6 bases not matched to a gene; V was cut back by 4 bases and J by 2 bases. Germline V CDR1 and CDR2: SQVTM, ANQGSEA. The CDR3 extends over 17 amino acids.

This chain links TRBV6-1 with TRBJ1-5; 7 positions agree with TRBD1. This CDR3 comprises 15 residues. CDR1 is MNHNS and CDR2 is SASEGT in the germline V gene. Trimming took 6 bases from V and 4 from J; bases not matched to a gene: 9. In DNA form, the CDR3 reads TGTGCCAGCAGGTCCGGACAGGCATTAAATCAGCCCCAGCATTTT. It translates to CASRSGQALNQPQHF.

The genes are TRBV19 and TRBJ2-1; 10 bases are shared with TRBD2. The CDR3 runs to 15 residues. V shed 4 bases and J 8 bases; nucleotides not matched to a gene: 8. CDR1 is LNHDA, CDR2 SQIVND, per germline (reference sequence). CDR3 residues: CASSRLAGVAHEQFF. CDR3 coding DNA: TGTGCCAGTAGTAGGCTAGCGGGAGTCGCACATGAGCAGTTCTTC.

The CDR3 spells CASAPGRVRDTQYF. CDR3 nucleotides: TGTGCCAGCGCCCCCGGGAGGGTAAGGGATACGCAGTATTTT. The rearrangement links TRBV27 to TRBJ2-3, with 8 bases aligning to TRBD2. The CDR3 length is 14 residues. The germline V gene has CDR1 MNHEY and CDR2 SMNVEV (reference sequence). After removal of 8 bases from V and 6 bases from J, the junction contained 10 bases not matched to a gene.

The chain couples TRBV6-1 to TRBJ2-4, with TRBD2 as a possible D gene (6 bases). The V gene lost 3 bases and the J gene lost 0 bases, with 9 bases spanning the gap. CDR3 length: 15 amino acids. CDR1 is MNHNS and CDR2 is SASEGT in the germline V gene. This CDR3 is CASSDTGVAKNIQYF. CDR3 nucleotide sequence: TGTGCCAGCAGTGATACGGGGGTAGCCAAAAACATTCAGTACTTC.